This T cell receptor (beta chain) was obtained from a study of blood T cell repertoires in COVID-19. The CDR3 is made up of 16 amino acids. The germline V gene has CDR1 SGHRS and CDR2 YFSETQ. The V end lost 0 bases, the J end lost 2 bases, and 13 bases lay between the germline ends. Using immunoSEQ multiplex PCR, the repertoire was profiled, and TCRdb retains in-frame clones only, with some absent. The repertoire includes roughly 280,000 clones, around nine tenths of them detected once, and roughly 1.8% sits in the top ten. This clone showed up just a few times. The material sequenced was PBMCs or T cells enriched from blood (not recorded which). The chain recombines TRBV5-1 with TRBJ2-3; unclear D gene. This receptor was obtained from a woman aged 55-70 years who had recovered from COVID-19. The CDR3 DNA reads TGCGCCAGCAGCTTGGGGATCTTAGCCCTCACAGATACGCAGTATTTT. Protein sequence: CASSLGILALTDTQYF.